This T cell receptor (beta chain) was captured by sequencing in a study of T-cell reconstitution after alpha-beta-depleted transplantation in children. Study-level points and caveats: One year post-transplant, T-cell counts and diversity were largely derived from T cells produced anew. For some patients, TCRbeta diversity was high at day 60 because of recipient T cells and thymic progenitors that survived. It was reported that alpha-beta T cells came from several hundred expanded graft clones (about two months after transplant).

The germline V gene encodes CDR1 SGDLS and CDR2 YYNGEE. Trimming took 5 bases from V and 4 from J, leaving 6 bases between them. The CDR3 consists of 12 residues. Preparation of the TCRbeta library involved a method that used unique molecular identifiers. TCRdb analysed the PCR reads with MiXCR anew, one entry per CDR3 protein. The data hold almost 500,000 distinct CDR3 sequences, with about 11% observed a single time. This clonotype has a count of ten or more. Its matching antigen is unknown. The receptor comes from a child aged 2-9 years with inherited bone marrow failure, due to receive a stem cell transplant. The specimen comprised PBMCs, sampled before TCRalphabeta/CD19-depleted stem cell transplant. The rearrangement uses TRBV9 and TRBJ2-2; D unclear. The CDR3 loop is CASSVGTGELFF. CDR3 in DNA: TGTGCCAGCAGTGTGGGCACCGGGGAGCTGTTTTTT. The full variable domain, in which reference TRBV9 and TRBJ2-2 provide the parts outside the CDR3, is DSGVTQTPKHLITATGQRVTLRCSPRSGDLSVYWYQQSLDQGLQFLIQYYNGEERAKGNILERFSAQQFPDLHSELNLSSLELGDSALYFCASSVGTGELFFGEGSRLTVL.